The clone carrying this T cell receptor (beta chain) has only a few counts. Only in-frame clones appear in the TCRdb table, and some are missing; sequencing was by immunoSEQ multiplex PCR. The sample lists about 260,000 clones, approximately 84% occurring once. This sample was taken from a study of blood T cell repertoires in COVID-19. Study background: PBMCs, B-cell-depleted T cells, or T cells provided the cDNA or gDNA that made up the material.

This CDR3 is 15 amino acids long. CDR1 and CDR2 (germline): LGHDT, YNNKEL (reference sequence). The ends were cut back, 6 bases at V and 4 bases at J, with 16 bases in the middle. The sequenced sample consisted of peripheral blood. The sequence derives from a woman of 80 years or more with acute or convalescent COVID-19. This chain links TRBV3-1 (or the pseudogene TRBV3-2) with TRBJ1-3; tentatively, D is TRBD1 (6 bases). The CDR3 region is CASSVRGPWGNTIYF. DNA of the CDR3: TGTGCCAGCAGTGTCAGGGGACCGTGGGGAAACACCATATATTTT.